This T cell receptor beta chain derives from a study of T cells in Graves' hyperthyroidism and ophthalmopathy (dated by TCRdb to between 2018 and 2020). Background for the entire study: Peripheral blood was collected at initial diagnosis, before any treatment. TCR V-J signatures able to tell the groups apart were searched for in a discovery cohort of 95 or so patients, of whom approximately 40 had Graves' ophthalmopathy and roughly 59 had stable Graves' hyperthyroidism. Prospective prediction of ophthalmopathy was tested in an independent validation cohort consisting of 18 hyperthyroidism patients and around 16 patients who later progressed to ophthalmopathy. The 100 discovery patients were randomly split 7:3 into training and test sets. Thyroid tissue and blood T-cell repertoires from roughly 6 Graves' hyperthyroidism patients were also compared in the study. After blood sampling, hyperthyroidism patients were treated with methimazole at a starting dose of 30 mg daily, and ophthalmopathy patients were treated with high-dose intravenous methylprednisolone. The paper reports TCR Vbeta CDR3 sequencing of roughly 140 peripheral blood samples: under 45 ophthalmopathy, over 70 hyperthyroidism and around 17 progressor patients. What the authors observed across the whole study: Most expanded thyroid clonotypes (frequency above 0.001) were also detected in blood, suggesting blood repertoires may reflect thyroid immune responses. Sample size was not statistically predetermined, and investigators were not blinded to group allocation. During validation, the model predicted progression to ophthalmopathy a median of approximately six months ahead of onset, with approximately 70% sensitivity and roughly 75% specificity. A model built on a 13 V-J signature distinguished ophthalmopathy from stable hyperthyroidism, reaching about 88% sensitivity and approximately 83% specificity in cross-validation and 80%/75% in testing.

The sample holds many counts of this clonotype. Its cognate antigen has yet to be identified. Base quality data are lacking; no much larger clone is found one base away. Ends trimmed: V by 5 bases, J by 8 bases; bases unmatched to a gene: 12. Reading from cysteine to phenylalanine, the CDR3 counts 15 amino acids. CDR3 DNA only is kept here, 45 bases in frame from base 1. Taken from the germline V gene, the CDR1 and CDR2 loops are SGHVS and FQNEAQ. Hyperthyroidism patients were aged 18 to 65 years and newly diagnosed, with disease duration of less than 2 months. Exclusion was applied to patients with uncontrolled infections, other autoimmune diseases, pregnancy or lactation. Clinical symptoms, serum thyroxine and TRAb, thyroid ultrasound, and orbital computed tomography formed the basis for the diagnoses. Blood from progressor patients was collected at the time of first diagnosis with hyperthyroidism, before any ophthalmopathy symptoms had appeared. PBMCs were isolated from about 10 ml of fresh peripheral blood by Ficoll-Paque density gradient centrifugation. Progressor patients were first diagnosed with Graves' hyperthyroidism and then developed ophthalmopathy during follow-up. Trizol reagent was used to extract total RNA, and RNA quality was then checked on an Agilent 2100 Bioanalyzer.

TCR beta CDR3 regions were amplified from RNA transcripts. A first-round RT-PCR of the TCR CDR3 used the HTBI primer set with the Qiagen OneStep RT-PCR kit. Libraries were constructed in a second round of multiplex PCR, after which size selection and purification were carried out. Sequencing of the libraries was done on an Illumina HiSeq2000 using paired-end 100 bp reads. The study's processing was this. SOAPnuke was used to process the raw data, with reads discarded if the reads contained adapters or uncalled bases, had a mean Phred below 15, or lacked an exact constant-primer or identifier match. COPE v1.2.5 was used to merge high-quality paired reads, and clonotypes were defined as unique nucleotide sequences. Clonotypes were aligned to IMGT TRBV, TRBD and TRBJ reference segments using MiTCR v1.1. The analysis included only V-J combinations with a frequency above 0.0001, which together covered 99% to 99.2% of the repertoires. The TCS score was defined as F50 (clonal expansion) divided by E x V (chaos), with BLOSUM62-based TCRdist calculated between CDR3 peptides within each V-J. Welch's t-statistics and random forest reduced fewer than 550 V-J features to around 14, which were used in a naive Bayes classifier (R e1071). TCRdb ran its own pipeline on the public reads, namely fastp trimming at Q25 and MiXCR clone calling, and kept in-frame beta chains. Duplicate CDR3 protein sequences are folded into a single record with the most common DNA and genes. These V and J calls originate from TCRdb's pipeline instead of the authors' own analysis. The table for this sample lists almost 600,000 distinct CDR3 sequences; approximately 15% of them were counted only once. 4.5% to 6% of the sample is in the top ten clones.

Sequenced input: blood. This chain is built from TRBV7-8 and TRBJ1-2; 9 central nucleotides agree with TRBD1. The sequence was collected from a woman in her 30s with Graves' hyperthyroidism that later progressed to Graves' ophthalmopathy. The CDR3 reads as follows: CASSPRTGGAKGYTF. The sequenced DNA: TGTGCCAGCAGCCCCCGAACAGGGGGCGCTAAGGGCTACACCTTC.